This TCR beta chain was recorded in a study of control samples from healthy donors and cancer patients. The assay was immunoSEQ multiplex PCR, and TCRdb's table has in-frame clones only and misses some. Of some 150,000 clones in the sample, about nine tenths were seen once. This clone has a handful of counts. What was sequenced was blood. The origin of this receptor is a woman aged 30 to 39 in good health.

CDR3 loop: CASSSTLSGEQFF. DNA of the CDR3: TGTGCCAGCAGCTCGACGCTAAGCGGGGAGCAGTTCTTC. This chain uses TRBV11-1 with TRBJ2-1; a possible D gene is TRBD2 (6 bases). The CDR3 loop spans 13 amino acids. The germline CDR1 and CDR2 sequences are SGHAT and FQDESV (reference sequence). Trimming pared 4 bases from V and 10 bases from J, leaving 14 bases between.